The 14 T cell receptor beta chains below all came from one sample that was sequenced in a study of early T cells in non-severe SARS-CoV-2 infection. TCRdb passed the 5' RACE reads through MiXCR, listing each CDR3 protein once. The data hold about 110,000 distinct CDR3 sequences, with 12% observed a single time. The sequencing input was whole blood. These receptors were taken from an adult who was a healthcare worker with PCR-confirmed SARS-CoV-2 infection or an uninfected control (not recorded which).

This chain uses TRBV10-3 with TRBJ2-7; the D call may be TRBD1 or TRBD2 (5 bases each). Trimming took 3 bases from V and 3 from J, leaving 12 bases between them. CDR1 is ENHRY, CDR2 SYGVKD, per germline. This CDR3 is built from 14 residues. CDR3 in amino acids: CAISDGDASYEQYF. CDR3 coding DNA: TGTGCCATCAGTGACGGGGACGCCAGCTACGAGCAGTACTTC.

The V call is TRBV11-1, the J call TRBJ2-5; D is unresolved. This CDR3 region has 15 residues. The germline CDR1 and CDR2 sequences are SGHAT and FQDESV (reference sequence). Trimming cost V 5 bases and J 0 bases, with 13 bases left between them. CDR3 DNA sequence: TGTGCCAGCAGCCCCCGCCTGGGTAACCAAGAGACCCAGTACTTC. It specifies CASSPRLGNQETQYF.

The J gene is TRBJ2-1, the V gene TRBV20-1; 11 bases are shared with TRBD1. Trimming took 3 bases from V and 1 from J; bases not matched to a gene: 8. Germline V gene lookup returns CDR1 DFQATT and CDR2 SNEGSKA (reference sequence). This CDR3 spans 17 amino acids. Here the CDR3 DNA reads TGCAGTGCTAGGAGGGCTGGGACAGGGGGTTCCTACAATGAGCAGTTCTTC. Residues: CSARRAGTGGSYNEQFF.

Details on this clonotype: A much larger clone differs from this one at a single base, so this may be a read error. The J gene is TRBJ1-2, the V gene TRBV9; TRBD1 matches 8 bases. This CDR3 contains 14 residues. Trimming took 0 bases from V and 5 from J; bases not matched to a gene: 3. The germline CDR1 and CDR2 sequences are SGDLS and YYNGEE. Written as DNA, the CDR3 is TGTGCCAGCAGCGTAGAAGGACAGGGATATGGCTACACCTTC. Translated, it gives CASSVEGQGYGYTF.

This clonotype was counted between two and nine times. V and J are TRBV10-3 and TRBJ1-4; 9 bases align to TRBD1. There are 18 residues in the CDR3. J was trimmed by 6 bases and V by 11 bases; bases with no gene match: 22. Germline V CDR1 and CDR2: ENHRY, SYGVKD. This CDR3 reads CASIPLGRRTGVYEKLFF. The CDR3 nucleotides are TGTGCCTCCATCCCGCTAGGCCGGCGGACAGGGGTTTATGAAAAACTGTTTTTT.

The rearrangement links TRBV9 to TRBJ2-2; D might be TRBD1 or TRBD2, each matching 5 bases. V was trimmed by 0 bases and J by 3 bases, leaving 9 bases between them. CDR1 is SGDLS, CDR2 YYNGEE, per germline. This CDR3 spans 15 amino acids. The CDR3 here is CASSVATGHTGELFF. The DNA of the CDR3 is TGTGCCAGCAGCGTAGCGACGGGGCACACCGGGGAGCTGTTTTTT.

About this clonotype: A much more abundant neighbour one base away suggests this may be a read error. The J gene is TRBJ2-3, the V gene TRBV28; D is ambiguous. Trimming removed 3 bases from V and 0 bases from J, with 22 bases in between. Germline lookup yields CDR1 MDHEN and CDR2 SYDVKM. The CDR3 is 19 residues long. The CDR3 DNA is TGTGCCAGCAGTTTTCTCGTGAATGTCCATGGCCTTAGCACAGATACGCAGTATTTT. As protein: CASSFLVNVHGLSTDTQYF.

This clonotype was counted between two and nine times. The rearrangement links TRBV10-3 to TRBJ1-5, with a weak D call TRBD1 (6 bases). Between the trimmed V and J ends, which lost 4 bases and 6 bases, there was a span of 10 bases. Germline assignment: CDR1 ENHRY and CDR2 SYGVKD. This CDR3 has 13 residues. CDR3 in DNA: TGTGCCATCAGTGCACCAGGGGTTCAGCCCCAGCATTTT. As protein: CAISAPGVQPQHF.

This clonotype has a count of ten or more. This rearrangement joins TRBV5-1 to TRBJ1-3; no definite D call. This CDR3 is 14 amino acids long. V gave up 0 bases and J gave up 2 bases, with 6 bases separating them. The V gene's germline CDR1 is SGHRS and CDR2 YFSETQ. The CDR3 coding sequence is TGCGCCAGCAGCTTGGCCGGGACTGGAAACACCATATATTTT. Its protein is CASSLAGTGNTIYF.

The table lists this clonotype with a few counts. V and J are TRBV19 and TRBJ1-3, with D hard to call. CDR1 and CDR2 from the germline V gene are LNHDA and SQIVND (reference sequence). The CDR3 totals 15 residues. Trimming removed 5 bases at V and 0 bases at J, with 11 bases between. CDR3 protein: CASSPLLASGNTIYF. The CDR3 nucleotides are TGTGCCAGTAGTCCACTCCTCGCCTCTGGAAACACCATATATTTT.

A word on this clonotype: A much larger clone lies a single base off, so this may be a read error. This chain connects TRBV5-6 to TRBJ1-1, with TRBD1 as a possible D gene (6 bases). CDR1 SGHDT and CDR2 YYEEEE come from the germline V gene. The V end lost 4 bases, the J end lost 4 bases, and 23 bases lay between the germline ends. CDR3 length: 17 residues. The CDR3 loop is CASSPIRGGKGSTEAFF. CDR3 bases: TGTGCCAGCAGCCCTATTCGCGGGGGCAAGGGTAGCACTGAAGCTTTCTTT. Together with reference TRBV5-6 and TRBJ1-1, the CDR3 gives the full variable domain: DAGVTQSPTHLIKTRGQQVTLRCSPKSGHDTVSWYQQALGQGPQFIFQYYEEEERQRGNFPDRFSGHQFPNYSSELNVNALLLGDSALYLCASSPIRGGKGSTEAFFGQGTRLTVV.

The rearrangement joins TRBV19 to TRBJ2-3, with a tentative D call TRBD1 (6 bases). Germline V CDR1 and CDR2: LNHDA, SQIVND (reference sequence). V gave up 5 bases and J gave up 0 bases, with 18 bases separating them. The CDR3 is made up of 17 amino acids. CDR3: CASSQQGRSSSTDTQYF. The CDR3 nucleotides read TGTGCCAGTAGTCAACAGGGCCGATCTTCTAGCACAGATACGCAGTATTTT.

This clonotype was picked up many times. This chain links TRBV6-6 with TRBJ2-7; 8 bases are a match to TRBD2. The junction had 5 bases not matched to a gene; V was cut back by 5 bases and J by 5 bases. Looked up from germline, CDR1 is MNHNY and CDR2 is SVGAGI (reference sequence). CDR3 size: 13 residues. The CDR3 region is CASSPAGVNEQYF. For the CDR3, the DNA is TGTGCCAGCAGTCCAGCGGGAGTAAACGAGCAGTACTTC.

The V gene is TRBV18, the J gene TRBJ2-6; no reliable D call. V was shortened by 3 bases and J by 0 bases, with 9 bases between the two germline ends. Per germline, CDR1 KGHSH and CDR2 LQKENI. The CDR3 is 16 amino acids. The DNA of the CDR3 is TGTGCCAGCTCACCTGCCCAGCGCTCTGGGGCCAACGTCCTGACTTTC. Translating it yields CASSPAQRSGANVLTF.